The 27 T cell receptor beta chains in this list originate from one sample, sequenced in a study of blood T cell repertoires in COVID-19. TCRdb keeps only in-frame clones here, not all; method: immunoSEQ multiplex PCR. The table has 80,000 to 95,000 clones, around 86% seen once. Sequenced material: peripheral blood. Receptors were obtained from a woman in her 70s with acute or convalescent COVID-19.

The chain recombines TRBV5-1 with TRBJ1-1; the D gene is possibly TRBD1 (6 bases). The germline V gene has CDR1 SGHRS and CDR2 YFSETQ. This CDR3 has 15 residues. V was clipped by 4 bases and J by 0 bases, with 13 bases between them. The CDR3 loop is CASSVLGGLNTEAFF. CDR3 nucleotides: TGCGCCAGCAGCGTTCTAGGGGGATTGAACACTGAAGCTTTCTTT.

This chain uses TRBV4-1 with TRBJ1-6, with 7 bases fitting TRBD1. CDR1 and CDR2 (germline): MGHRA, YSYEKL. With V trimmed by 3 bases and J by 7 bases, 6 bases remained unmatched. This CDR3 comprises 15 residues. The CDR3 spells CASSQSTGANSPLHF. The CDR3 nucleotides read TGCGCCAGCAGCCAGTCAACAGGGGCCAATTCACCCCTCCACTTT.

V is TRBV3-1 (or the pseudogene TRBV3-2) and J is TRBJ2-3; possibly TRBD2 for D (6 bases). V was trimmed by 4 bases and J by 4 bases, leaving 15 bases between them. CDR3 size: 15 residues. Per germline, CDR1 LGHDT and CDR2 YNNKEL (reference sequence). The CDR3 coding sequence is TGTGCCAGCAGCCTATACGAGCGGGCGTCAGATACGCAGTATTTT. Translation gives CASSLYERASDTQYF.

The chain couples TRBV2 to TRBJ1-4; D gene unclear. Germline loops: CDR1 SNHLY, CDR2 FYNNEI. The CDR3 has 12 residues. V lost 4 bases and J lost 4, with 4 bases in between. CDR3 protein: CASSAFNEKLFF. Here the CDR3 DNA reads TGTGCCAGCAGTGCCTTTAATGAAAAACTGTTTTTT. The variable domain in full, with the rest retrieved from reference TRBV2 and TRBJ1-4, is EPEVTQTPSHQVTQMGQEVILRCVPISNHLYFYWYRQILGQKVEFLVSFYNNEISEKSEIFDDQFSVERPDGSNFTLKIRSTKLEDSAMYFCASSAFNEKLFFGSGTQLSVL.

The chain combines TRBV29-1 with TRBJ1-3; D gene uncertain. CDR1 is SQVTM, CDR2 ANQGSEA, per germline. V was clipped by 4 bases and J by 0 bases, with 7 bases between them. The CDR3 covers 13 residues. CDR3 loop: CSVGLDSGNTIYF. Written as DNA, the CDR3 is TGCAGCGTTGGACTGGACTCTGGAAACACCATATATTTT.

The chain is built from TRBV7-8 and TRBJ1-3; TRBD1 aligns across 9 bases. There are 15 residues in the CDR3. Trimming at V came to 6 bases and at J to 4 bases, leaving 7 bases not matched to a gene. CDR1 is SGHVS and CDR2 is FQNEAQ in the germline V gene. In nucleotides, the CDR3 is TGTGCCAGCAGAAGGGACAGGGTCGGAGGAAACACCATATATTTT. Its protein is CASRRDRVGGNTIYF.

This sequence joins TRBV7-2 and TRBJ2-2; 9 nucleotides align to TRBD2. Germline CDR1 is SGHTA and CDR2 is FQGNSA. This CDR3 spans 17 amino acids. The J segment lost 4 bases and the V segment lost 3 bases, leaving 9 bases of the junction unmatched. The CDR3 region is CASSFGGPSGATGELFF. CDR3 in DNA: TGTGCCAGCAGCTTCGGGGGGCCTAGCGGGGCCACCGGGGAGCTGTTTTTT.

The V gene is TRBV29-1, the J gene TRBJ2-1; TRBD1 matches 7 bases. Germline-derived CDR1 and CDR2 are SQVTM and ANQGSEA. V dropped 3 bases and J dropped 10; count of bases not matched to a gene: 3. The CDR3 sequence is 11 residues long. CDR3 nucleotide sequence: TGCAGCGTTGAGGGGGACAGCGAGCAGTTCTTC. It yields the protein CSVEGDSEQFF.

The gene calls are TRBV10-3 and TRBJ2-7; possible D gene TRBD2, 6 bases. CDR3 length equals 13 residues. V lost 4 bases and J 4 bases, leaving 11 bases between the germline ends. Germline CDR1 and CDR2: ENHRY and SYGVKD. The CDR3 DNA follows: TGTGCCATCAGTGGAGGCGGGGTTTACGAGCAGTACTTC. It encodes CAISGGGVYEQYF.

The chain employs TRBV11-2 and TRBJ2-5; possible D gene TRBD2, 6 bases. The CDR3 has 19 residues. The V end lost 0 bases, the J end lost 3 bases, and 23 bases lay between the germline ends. Germline CDR1 and CDR2: SGHAT and FQNNGV. The CDR3 loop reads CASSLDRGVGTPPKETQYF. The CDR3 nucleotides are TGTGCCAGCAGCTTAGATCGAGGGGTTGGGACTCCTCCGAAAGAGACCCAGTACTTC.

This clone was counted once. This sequence joins TRBV5-1 and TRBJ1-2, with 9 bases that match TRBD1. J gave up 8 bases and V 4 bases, and 12 bases lay outside the gene matches. Germline V CDR1 and CDR2: SGHRS, YFSETQ. The CDR3 extends over 15 amino acids. The CDR3 DNA is TGCGCCAGCAGCGGAACCGGGACAGGGTTTTACGGCTACACCTTC. It yields the protein CASSGTGTGFYGYTF.

The chain recombines TRBV6-5 with TRBJ2-7; D may be TRBD2 (5 bases). With 2 bases removed from V and 5 bases from J, the gap between germline ends came to 13 bases. The CDR3 contains 14 residues. Per the germline V gene, CDR1 is MNHEY and CDR2 is SVGAGI. CDR3 in DNA: TGTGCCAGCAGTTACGACCGCTCGAGGGACGAGCAGTACTTC. It specifies CASSYDRSRDEQYF.

The CDR3 here is CASSQVTIGGGAYNSPLHF. The CDR3 DNA reads as TGCGCCAGCAGCCAAGTTACGATTGGAGGGGGGGCCTATAATTCACCCCTCCACTTT. The chain is built from TRBV4-1 and TRBJ1-6; tentative D call: TRBD1 (6 bases). Germline lookup yields CDR1 MGHRA and CDR2 YSYEKL. V was trimmed by 1 base and J by 2 bases, leaving 18 bases between them. CDR3 length: 19 residues.

This clone was detected only once. This chain connects TRBV5-1 to TRBJ2-6; 7 positions match TRBD1. This CDR3 contains 17 residues. CDR1 SGHRS and CDR2 YFSETQ come from the germline V gene. V was clipped by 5 bases and J by 1 base; unmatched bases: 9. The CDR3 region is CASSPDRAQSGANVLTF. The CDR3 region has the DNA TGCGCCAGCAGTCCTGACAGGGCTCAGTCTGGGGCCAACGTCCTGACTTTC.

The chain carries TRBV28 and TRBJ1-5, with 9 bases matching TRBD1. The CDR3 loop spans 18 amino acids. V lost 5 bases to trimming and J lost 0 bases; unmatched junction nucleotides: 11. In germline, CDR1 is MDHEN, CDR2 SYDVKM. The CDR3 here is CASSPLTGGANSNQPQHF. In nucleotides, the CDR3 is TGTGCCAGCAGTCCGCTGACAGGGGGGGCGAATAGCAATCAGCCCCAGCATTTT.

This chain joins TRBV5-6 and TRBJ1-1, with TRBD1 matching over 7 bases. The V gene end was trimmed by 10 bases and the J gene end by 0 bases; junction bases not matched to a gene: 6. The germline CDR1 and CDR2 sequences are SGHDT and YYEEEE. The CDR3 covers 13 residues. The DNA for the CDR3 is TGTGCCTCATCAGGGGGGATGAACACTGAAGCTTTCTTT. It translates to CASSGGMNTEAFF.

This chain joins TRBV19 and TRBJ2-4; TRBD1 aligns across 7 bases. Losses at the gene ends were 4 bases for V and 0 bases for J; bases not matched to a gene: 6. The CDR3 sequence is 16 residues long. In germline, CDR1 is LNHDA, CDR2 SQIVND (reference sequence). DNA for the CDR3: TGTGCCAGTAGTAGAACAGGGGCGCTAGCCAAAAACATTCAGTACTTC. Its protein is CASSRTGALAKNIQYF. Full variable domain (outside the CDR3, taken from reference TRBV19 and TRBJ2-4): DGGITQSPKYLFRKEGQNVTLSCEQNLNHDAMYWYRQDPGQGLRLIYYSQIVNDFQKGDIAEGYSVSREKKESFPLTVTSAQKNPTAFYLCASSRTGALAKNIQYFGAGTRLSVL.

The rearrangement uses TRBV6-5 and TRBJ1-4, with a tentative D call TRBD1 (6 bases). The CDR3 is 14 residues long. Trimming shortened V by 7 bases and J by 3 bases, and 12 bases separated the two germline ends. CDR1 MNHEY and CDR2 SVGAGI come from the germline V gene. The CDR3 is CASMGAGPNEKLFF. The CDR3 DNA is TGTGCCAGCATGGGGGCAGGCCCTAATGAAAAACTGTTTTTT.

The V and J genes are TRBV30 and TRBJ2-3; 7 bases are a match to TRBD2. CDR1 and CDR2 (germline): GTSNPN, SVGIG (reference sequence). CDR3 length: 15 amino acids. V lost 1 base and J lost 5; bases outside the gene matches: 9. CDR3: CAWSAPSGGRDTQYF. In DNA, the CDR3 is TGTGCCTGGAGTGCCCCTAGCGGCGGAAGAGATACGCAGTATTTT.

J is TRBJ2-7 and V is TRBV10-3, with 8 bases matching TRBD2. V lost 3 bases and J lost 6; bases outside the gene matches: 4. Germline V CDR1 and CDR2: ENHRY, SYGVKD. This CDR3 comprises 13 residues. The DNA for the CDR3 is TGTGCCATCAGTGAAGCGGGAGAGGGCGAGCAGTACTTC. Amino acids: CAISEAGEGEQYF.

The V gene is TRBV5-1, the J gene TRBJ2-1; 11 nucleotides agree with TRBD2. The CDR3 has 18 residues. Germline V gene data show CDR1 as SGHRS and CDR2 as YFSETQ. Germline trimming cut 1 base from V and 0 bases from J; bases unmatched to any gene: 6. In nucleotides, the CDR3 is TGCGCCAGCAGCTTGCGGGCTAGCGGGGGGAGCTCCTACAATGAGCAGTTCTTC. Translating it yields CASSLRASGGSSYNEQFF.

The chain has TRBV6-1 and TRBJ1-2; possible D gene TRBD1, 5 bases. V lost 2 bases and J 7 bases, leaving 17 bases between the germline ends. Germline assignment: CDR1 MNHNS and CDR2 SASEGT. The CDR3 sequence is 15 residues long. The CDR3 is CASSEQGPPYRGYTF. In DNA, the CDR3 is TGTGCCAGCAGTGAACAGGGCCCTCCGTACCGTGGCTACACCTTC.

The chain carries TRBV30 and TRBJ1-2, with D maybe TRBD1 (5 bases). CDR3 length equals 12 residues. V lost 4 bases and J 9 bases, leaving 15 bases between the germline ends. Germline-derived CDR1 and CDR2 are GTSNPN and SVGIG (reference sequence). The CDR3 protein is CAWTSGTISYTF. In DNA, the CDR3 is TGTGCCTGGACCTCCGGGACTATCAGCTACACCTTC.

Written as DNA, the CDR3 is TGTGCCAGCAGAGTACAGGGTCTCTCTGAAGCTTTCTTT. Its translation is CASRVQGLSEAFF. The chain has TRBV12-3 or TRBV12-4 and TRBJ1-1, with D possibly TRBD1 on 6 matching bases. This CDR3 has 13 amino acids. With 6 bases removed from V and 6 bases from J, the gap between germline ends came to 14 bases.

This chain uses TRBV28 with TRBJ2-7, with D maybe TRBD1 (5 bases). There are 13 residues in the CDR3. V was clipped by 6 bases and J by 1 base, with 10 bases between them. CDR1 is MDHEN, CDR2 SYDVKM, per germline. The CDR3 nucleotides are TGTGCCAGCAGGCAGGGATTGTCCTACGAGCAGTACTTC. It encodes CASRQGLSYEQYF.

This clone was seen a handful of times. The rearrangement joins TRBV10-1 to TRBJ2-5; 9 bases line up with TRBD1. The CDR3 runs to 15 residues. After removal of 0 bases from V and 3 bases from J, the junction contained 2 bases not matched to a gene. CDR1 is WNHNN, CDR2 SYGVQD, per germline (reference sequence). In DNA, the CDR3 is TGCGCCAGCAGTGAGTCCGGGACAGGGAAAGAGACCCAGTACTTC. The encoded protein is CASSESGTGKETQYF.

The genes are TRBV19 and TRBJ2-5; D possibly corresponds to TRBD1 (6 bases). The CDR3 is 15 amino acids. Trimming shortened V by 0 bases and J by 5 bases, and 13 bases separated the two germline ends. Germline CDR1 LNHDA, CDR2 SQIVND (reference sequence). The CDR3 DNA is TGTGCCAGTAGTATAGACAGGGGAGTTGGGGAGACCCAGTACTTC. It codes for CASSIDRGVGETQYF.